Given below is one T cell receptor (beta chain) in context. Researchers divided each subset's genomic DNA evenly across several immunoSEQ plates. The table came from immunoSEQ multiplex PCR; TCRdb's copy has only in-frame clones and leaves some out. The top ten clones hold more than 10% of a sample with roughly 500,000 clones, more than 75% of them seen once. The data stem from a study of shared clonotypes between healthy human individuals. The CDR3 has 15 residues. Trimming stripped 0 bases from V and 1 base from J, with 10 bases between. Germline loops: CDR1 LGHNA, CDR2 YSLEER. The study used 80 million to 100 million PBMCs per unsorted sample for genomic DNA.

The genes are TRBV4-3 and TRBJ2-7; tentatively, D is TRBD1 or TRBD2 (6 bases each). The receptor was isolated from a woman in her thirties or forties in good health. Some clones in this sample may be carry-over from other donors' samples. Sequenced input: PBMCs. The DNA for the CDR3 is TGCGCCAGCAGCCAAGATAGGGGGACTTCCTACGAGCAGTACTTC. This encodes CASSQDRGTSYEQYF.